The 16 T cell receptor beta chains below all came from one sample that was sequenced in a study of technical replicates of blood from several donors. The repertoire was sequenced with immunoSEQ multiplex PCR; TCRdb's copy has only in-frame clones and lacks some. The sample records several thousand clones, roughly 95% being singletons. The sequencing input was PBMCs. All receptors derive from a human donor in good health.

The V gene is TRBV5-8, the J gene TRBJ2-5; 13 bases are a match to TRBD2. V was pared by 0 bases and J by 5 bases, with 1 base of the junction left unmatched. The CDR3 has 15 amino acids. CDR1 and CDR2 from the germline V gene are SGHTS and YDEGEE. The CDR3 coding sequence is TGTGCCAGCAGCTTGGGGACTAGCGGGAGTGAGACCCAGTACTTC. The encoded protein is CASSLGTSGSETQYF. The full variable domain, completed using reference TRBV5-8 and TRBJ2-5, is EAGVTQSPTHLIKTRGQQATLRCSPISGHTSVYWYQQALGLGLQFLLWYDEGEERNRGNFPPRFSGRQFPNYSSELNVNALELEDSALYLCASSLGTSGSETQYFGPGTRLLVL.

The chain carries TRBV2 and TRBJ1-1; D gene unclear. Germline values: CDR1 SNHLY, CDR2 FYNNEI. V lost 4 bases and J lost 1, with 7 bases in between. The CDR3 runs to 13 residues. The CDR3 protein is CASSVSQNTEAFF. The CDR3 nucleotides read TGTGCCAGCAGTGTATCACAGAACACTGAAGCTTTCTTT.

This rearrangement joins TRBV4-2 to TRBJ1-4, with 10 positions matching TRBD1. The CDR3 has 17 amino acids. Trimming took 6 bases from V and 4 from J; bases not matched to a gene: 11. In germline, CDR1 is LGHNA, CDR2 YNFKEQ. The CDR3: CASRPQDRGEGNEKLFF. For the CDR3, the DNA is TGTGCCAGCAGGCCCCAGGACAGGGGGGAGGGTAATGAAAAACTGTTTTTT.

The CDR3 region has the DNA TGTGCCAGTAGTTTCAGGACAGTCAATCAGCCCCAGCATTTT. Translating gives CASSFRTVNQPQHF. This chain uses TRBV19 with TRBJ1-5, with D perhaps TRBD1 (6 bases). The germline gives CDR1 LNHDA, CDR2 SQIVND (reference sequence). The CDR3 totals 14 residues. Trimming stripped 5 bases from V and 3 bases from J, with 11 bases between.

The genes are TRBV5-1 and TRBJ1-2; D not resolved. The CDR3 spans 14 residues. Per germline, CDR1 SGHRS and CDR2 YFSETQ. Trimming took off 1 base at V and 6 bases at J, with 13 bases between the two ends. The CDR3 reads CASSLNNLVDGYTF. In DNA, the CDR3 is TGCGCCAGCAGCTTGAACAATCTAGTGGATGGCTACACCTTC.

V and J are TRBV15 and TRBJ2-5; no firm D call. V was pared by 3 bases and J by 2 bases, with 4 bases between. Germline loops: CDR1 LNHNV, CDR2 YYDKDF (reference sequence). The CDR3 has 12 residues. The CDR3 loop reads CATSRQQETQYF. The DNA of the CDR3 is TGTGCCACCAGCAGGCAGCAAGAGACCCAGTACTTC.

The chain carries TRBV5-4 and TRBJ2-2; D is uncertain. Germline CDR1 and CDR2: SGHNT and YYREEE (reference sequence). The CDR3 is 12 amino acids. Trimming cost V 3 bases and J 6 bases, with 6 bases left between them. As DNA, the CDR3 is TGTGCCAGCAGCTCCACTCCCGGGGAGCTGTTTTTT. Translated: CASSSTPGELFF.

The CDR3 loop reads CASSDGTSGSGANVLTF. For the CDR3, the DNA is TGTGCCAGCAGTGACGGGACTAGCGGCTCTGGGGCCAACGTCCTGACTTTC. The chain combines TRBV6-4 with TRBJ2-6, with 11 bases that match TRBD2. This CDR3 region has 17 residues. With V trimmed by 2 bases and J by 0 bases, 0 bases remained unmatched. Germline lookup yields CDR1 MRHNA and CDR2 SNTAGT.

The J gene is TRBJ2-7, the V gene TRBV11-2; D may be TRBD1 (5 bases). The V end was cut by 2 bases, the J end by 5 bases, with 22 bases between. The CDR3 runs to 17 residues. Germline V gene data show CDR1 as SGHAT and CDR2 as FQNNGV. The CDR3 here is CASSLRGTGYLYNEQYF. CDR3 coding DNA: TGTGCCAGCAGCTTACGAGGCACAGGATACTTGTACAACGAGCAGTACTTC.

The chain joins TRBV11-2 to TRBJ2-7, with D perhaps matching TRBD2 (7 bases). Germline V lookup: CDR1 SGHAT, CDR2 FQNNGV. This CDR3 has 14 amino acids. Deletions cut 5 bases from V and 3 bases from J, with 14 bases between. This chain's CDR3 is CASSRGASSYEQYF. CDR3 sequence (DNA): TGTGCCAGCAGCCGGGGGGCTAGCAGCTACGAGCAGTACTTC.

J is TRBJ1-5 and V is TRBV16; 7 bases are shared with TRBD1. CDR3 size: 17 residues. Germline-derived CDR1 and CDR2 are KGHSY and FQNENV. V lost 0 bases and J lost 0; bases outside the gene matches: 5. Written as DNA, the CDR3 is TGTGCCAGCAGCCAATCGGGGGACAGCTATAGCAATCAGCCCCAGCATTTT. Translated: CASSQSGDSYSNQPQHF.

The CDR3 DNA reads as TGTGCCAGCCTGGGACAGGGAATACCCGAGCAGTACTTC. It specifies CASLGQGIPEQYF. The chain uses TRBV2 and TRBJ2-7; 9 nucleotides agree with TRBD1. The CDR3 extends over 13 amino acids. V lost 8 bases to trimming and J lost 6 bases; unmatched junction nucleotides: 8. The germline gives CDR1 SNHLY, CDR2 FYNNEI.

This rearrangement joins TRBV5-4 to TRBJ2-5; TRBD2 aligns across 10 bases. This CDR3 is built from 14 residues. The V and J ends lost 0 bases and 4 bases, in that order; junction bases with no gene match: 0. Germline CDR1 and CDR2: SGHNT and YYREEE (reference sequence). The CDR3 loop is CASSLGLAGETQYF. CDR3 sequence (DNA): TGTGCCAGCAGCTTGGGACTAGCGGGAGAGACCCAGTACTTC.

The rearrangement uses TRBV25-1 and TRBJ2-7, with D perhaps matching TRBD1 (5 bases). Looked up from germline, CDR1 is MGHDK and CDR2 is SYGVNS. This CDR3 spans 12 amino acids. The V gene lost 3 bases and the J gene lost 3 bases, with 6 bases spanning the gap. The chain's CDR3 is CASSDTGYEQYF. The CDR3 DNA follows: TGTGCCAGCAGTGATACAGGCTACGAGCAGTACTTC.

This sequence joins TRBV25-1 and TRBJ2-1, with TRBD1 matching over 9 bases. Germline values: CDR1 MGHDK, CDR2 SYGVNS. With V trimmed by 3 bases and J by 1 base, 1 base remained unmatched. The CDR3 has 15 residues. CDR3 in amino acids: CASSETGGSYNEQFF. The CDR3 DNA is TGTGCCAGCAGTGAGACAGGGGGGTCCTACAATGAGCAGTTCTTC.

The chain employs TRBV28 and TRBJ2-2; 7 bases are shared with TRBD1. This CDR3 has 15 residues. Germline V CDR1 and CDR2: MDHEN, SYDVKM. V lost 4 bases, J lost 1 base, and 3 bases stayed unmatched. The CDR3 protein is CASSSTGMNTGELFF. The CDR3 nucleotides are TGTGCCAGCAGTTCGACAGGGATGAACACCGGGGAGCTGTTTTTT. Full variable domain (outside the CDR3, taken from reference TRBV28 and TRBJ2-2): DVKVTQSSRYLVKRTGEKVFLECVQDMDHENMFWYRQDPGLGLRLIYFSYDVKMKEKGDIPEGYSVSREKKERFSLILESASTNQTSMYLCASSSTGMNTGELFFGEGSRLTVL.